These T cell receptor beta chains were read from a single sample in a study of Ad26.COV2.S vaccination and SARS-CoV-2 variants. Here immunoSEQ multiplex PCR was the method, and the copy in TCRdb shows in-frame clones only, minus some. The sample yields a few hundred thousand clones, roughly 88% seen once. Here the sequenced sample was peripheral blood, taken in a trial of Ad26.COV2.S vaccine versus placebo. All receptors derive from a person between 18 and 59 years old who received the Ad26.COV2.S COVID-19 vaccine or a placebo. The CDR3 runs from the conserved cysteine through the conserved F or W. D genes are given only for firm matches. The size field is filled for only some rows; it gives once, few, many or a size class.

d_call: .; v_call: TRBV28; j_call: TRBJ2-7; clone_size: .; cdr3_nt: TGTGCCAGCAGCCCAACGGGGCAGGTTTCCTACGAGCAGTACTTC; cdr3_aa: CASSPTGQVSYEQYF
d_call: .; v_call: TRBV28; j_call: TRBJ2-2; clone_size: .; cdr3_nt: TGTGCCAGCGCACAAAACACAGGGAAGTTCGGGGAGCTGTTTTTT; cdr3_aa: CASAQNTGKFGELFF
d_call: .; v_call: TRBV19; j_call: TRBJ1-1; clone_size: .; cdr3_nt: TGTGCCAGTAAAGGGGGGCCTCCGAACACTGAAGCTTTCTTT; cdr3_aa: CASKGGPPNTEAFF
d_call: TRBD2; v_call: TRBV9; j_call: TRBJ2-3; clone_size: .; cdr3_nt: TGTGCCAGCAGCGAGACCCTCTCACGCGGGGGGGCCAGCGATACGCAGTATTTT; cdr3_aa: CASSETLSRGGASDTQYF
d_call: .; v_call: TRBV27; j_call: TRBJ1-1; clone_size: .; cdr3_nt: TGTGCCAGCAGTTTGGCCCAAGGATCCACTGAAGCTTTCTTT; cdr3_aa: CASSLAQGSTEAFF
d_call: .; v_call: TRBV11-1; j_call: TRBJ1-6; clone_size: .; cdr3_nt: TGTGCCAGCAGCTTAGGGGAGAGGTCACCCCTCCACTTT; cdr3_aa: CASSLGERSPLHF
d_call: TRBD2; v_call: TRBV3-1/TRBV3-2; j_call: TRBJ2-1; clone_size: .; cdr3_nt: TGTGCCAGCAGCCAAGACGGGGAGCGGGGGATCGGTGAGCAGTTCTTC; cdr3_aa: CASSQDGERGIGEQFF
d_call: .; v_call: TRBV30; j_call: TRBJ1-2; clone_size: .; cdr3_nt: TGTGCCTGGAGGCCCGGGGGAGGTGTGGGCTACACCTTC; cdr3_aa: CAWRPGGGVGYTF
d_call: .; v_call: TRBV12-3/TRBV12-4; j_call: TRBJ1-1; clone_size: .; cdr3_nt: TGTGCCAGCAGTTTTTATGGGGACACTGAAGCTTTCTTT; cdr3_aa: CASSFYGDTEAFF
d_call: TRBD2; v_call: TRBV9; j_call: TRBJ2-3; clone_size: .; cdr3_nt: TGTGCCAGCAGCCCTAGCGGGGTCACAGATACGCAGTATTTT; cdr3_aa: CASSPSGVTDTQYF
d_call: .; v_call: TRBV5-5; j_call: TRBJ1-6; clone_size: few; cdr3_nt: TGTGCCAGCAGCATCCTCCGGGACCAATATAATTCACCCCTCCACTTT; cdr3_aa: CASSILRDQYNSPLHF
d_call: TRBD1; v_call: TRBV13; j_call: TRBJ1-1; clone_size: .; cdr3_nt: TGTGCCAGCAGCCTTCGACAGGGTCACACTGAAGCTTTCTTT; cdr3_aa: CASSLRQGHTEAFF
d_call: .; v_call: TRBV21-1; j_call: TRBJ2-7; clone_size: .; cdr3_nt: TGTGCCAGCAGTTATACAGGGGGGTCCTACGAGCAGTACTTC; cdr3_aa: CASSYTGGSYEQYF
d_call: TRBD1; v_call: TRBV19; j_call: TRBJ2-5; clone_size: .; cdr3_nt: TGTGCCAGTAGTGGGGACAGAAACCAAGAGACCCAGTACTTC; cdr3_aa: CASSGDRNQETQYF
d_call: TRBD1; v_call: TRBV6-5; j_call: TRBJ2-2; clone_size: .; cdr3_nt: TGTGCCAGCAGTTACAAGGGGCAGGGGGCCGGGGAGCTGTTTTTT; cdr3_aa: CASSYKGQGAGELFF
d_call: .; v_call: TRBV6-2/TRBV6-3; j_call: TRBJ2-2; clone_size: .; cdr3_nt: TGTGCCAGCAGTTATGGGCGCACGAACACCGGGGAGCTGTTTTTT; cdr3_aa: CASSYGRTNTGELFF
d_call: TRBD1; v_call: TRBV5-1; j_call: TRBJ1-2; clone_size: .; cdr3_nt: TGCGCCAGCAGCTTGCGGACAGGGGATGGCTACACCTTC; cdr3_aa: CASSLRTGDGYTF
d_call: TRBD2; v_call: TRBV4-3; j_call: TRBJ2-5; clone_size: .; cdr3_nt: TGCGCCAGCAGCCAAATGACTCGGGAGGGAGAGACCCAGTACTTC; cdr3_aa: CASSQMTREGETQYF
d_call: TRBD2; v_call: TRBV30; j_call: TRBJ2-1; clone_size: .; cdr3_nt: TGTGCCTGGAGTGAGGTTAGCGGGGGGGCCTACTACAATGAGCAGTTCTTC; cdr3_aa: CAWSEVSGGAYYNEQFF
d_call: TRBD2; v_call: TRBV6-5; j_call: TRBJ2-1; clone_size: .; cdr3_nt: TGTGCCAGCCGAAGCGGGGGGGCCTCGTACAATGAGCAGTTCTTC; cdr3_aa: CASRSGGASYNEQFF
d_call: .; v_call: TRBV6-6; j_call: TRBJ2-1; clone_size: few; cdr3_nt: TGTGCCAGCAGTTACTCTATCGATGAGCAGTTCTTC; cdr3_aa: CASSYSIDEQFF
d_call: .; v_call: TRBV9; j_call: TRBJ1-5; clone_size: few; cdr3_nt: TGTGCCAGCAGCGTAGATGGGACCGGAGGTCAGCCCCAGCATTTT; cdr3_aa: CASSVDGTGGQPQHF
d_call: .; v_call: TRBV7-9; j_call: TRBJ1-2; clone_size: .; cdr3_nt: TGTGCCAGCAGCTTACTAGATTGGGGCAGCTATGGCTACACCTTC; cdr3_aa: CASSLLDWGSYGYTF
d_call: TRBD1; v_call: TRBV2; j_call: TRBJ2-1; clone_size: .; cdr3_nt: TGTGCCAACCACAGGGGTATGAGAGTGTTCTTC; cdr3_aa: CANHRGMRVFF
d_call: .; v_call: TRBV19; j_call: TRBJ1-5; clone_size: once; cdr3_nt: TGTGCCGGGGGTACCAATCAGCCCCAGCATTTT; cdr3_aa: CAGGTNQPQHF
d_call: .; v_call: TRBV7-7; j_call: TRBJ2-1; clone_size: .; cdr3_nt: TGTGCCAGCAGCTTAGGGGTAGCGGCCTACAATGAGCAGTTCTTC; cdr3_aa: CASSLGVAAYNEQFF